The rows below give T cell receptor beta chains drawn from one sample of a study of T cell repertoires in cytomegalovirus infection. The antigens for these receptors are not known. Each CDR3 protein gets one entry after TCRdb re-called the reads with MiXCR. The table has approximately 280,000 distinct CDR3 sequences, 22% seen once. The sequencing used cultured PBMCs, collected from culture after CMV antigen stimulation. The source of these receptors is a human donor in good health (CMV status not recorded). Some clones in this sample may be carry-over from other donors' samples. The CDR3 runs from the conserved cysteine through the conserved F or W. Fields, in order: clone size, V gene, J gene, D gene, CDR3 protein, CDR3 DNA. A D gene is named only where the DNA matches it firmly. A clone size is listed for some rows: how often the clone was seen (once, few, many), or a class if it is expanded.

abundance: many
v_gene: TRBV7-2
j_gene: TRBJ2-1
d_gene: .
CDR3aa: CASSRASGTWSYNEQFF
CDR3nt: TGTGCCAGCAGCAGAGCTTCCGGGACATGGTCCTACAATGAGCAGTTCTTC

abundance: few
v_gene: TRBV6-5
j_gene: TRBJ1-1
d_gene: TRBD1
CDR3aa: CASIRQGNTEAFF
CDR3nt: TGTGCCAGCATCCGACAGGGGAACACTGAAGCTTTCTTT

abundance: .
v_gene: TRBV6-6
j_gene: TRBJ1-1
d_gene: TRBD1
CDR3aa: CASSGRDREAFF
CDR3nt: TGTGCCAGCAGTGGCCGGGACAGAGAAGCTTTCTTT

abundance: few
v_gene: TRBV7-2
j_gene: TRBJ2-7
d_gene: .
CDR3aa: CASAIAVIGEQYF
CDR3nt: TGTGCCAGCGCCATAGCGGTTATCGGGGAGCAGTACTTC

abundance: .
v_gene: TRBV28
j_gene: TRBJ2-7
d_gene: .
CDR3aa: CASSMTWVEQYF
CDR3nt: TGTGCCAGCAGCATGACCTGGGTCGAGCAGTACTTC

abundance: few
v_gene: TRBV7-9
j_gene: TRBJ2-3
d_gene: TRBD2
CDR3aa: CASSFTSGNTDTQYF
CDR3nt: TGTGCCAGCAGCTTCACTAGCGGGAACACAGATACGCAGTATTTT

abundance: few
v_gene: TRBV6-5
j_gene: TRBJ1-3
d_gene: .
CDR3aa: CASSYGGGSSGNTIYF
CDR3nt: TGTGCCAGCAGTTACGGTGGGGGGAGCTCTGGAAACACCATATATTTT

abundance: many
v_gene: TRBV7-4
j_gene: TRBJ1-2
d_gene: .
CDR3aa: CASSLGRSLNYGYTF
CDR3nt: TGTGCCAGCAGCTTAGGTCGCAGTCTTAACTATGGCTACACCTTC

abundance: few
v_gene: TRBV5-4
j_gene: TRBJ2-1
d_gene: TRBD2
CDR3aa: CASSSEEAGVRYNEQFF
CDR3nt: TGTGCCAGCAGCTCGGAAGAGGCGGGAGTTCGCTACAATGAGCAGTTCTTC

abundance: .
v_gene: TRBV7-9
j_gene: TRBJ2-7
d_gene: .
CDR3aa: CASSPRTAVSREQYF
CDR3nt: TGTGCCAGCAGCCCCCGGACTGCGGTCAGCAGGGAGCAGTACTTC

abundance: .
v_gene: TRBV6-2/TRBV6-3
j_gene: TRBJ2-4
d_gene: .
CDR3aa: CASSYRVRDIQYF
CDR3nt: TGTGCCAGCAGTTACCGGGTTCGGGACATTCAGTACTTC

abundance: .
v_gene: TRBV11-3
j_gene: TRBJ2-1
d_gene: TRBD2
CDR3aa: CASSLELAGGFNEQFF
CDR3nt: TGTGCCAGCAGCTTAGAACTAGCGGGAGGTTTTAATGAGCAGTTCTTC

abundance: .
v_gene: TRBV19
j_gene: TRBJ2-6
d_gene: .
CDR3aa: CASGLSSGANVLTF
CDR3nt: TGTGCCAGTGGGCTTAGCTCTGGGGCCAACGTCCTGACTTTC

abundance: .
v_gene: TRBV20-1
j_gene: TRBJ2-3
d_gene: TRBD2
CDR3aa: CSASSGWADTQYF
CDR3nt: TGCAGTGCTTCTAGCGGGTGGGCGGATACGCAGTATTTT

abundance: .
v_gene: TRBV12-3/TRBV12-4
j_gene: TRBJ2-5
d_gene: .
CDR3aa: CASSFWGTQRVKGQETQYF
CDR3nt: TGTGCCAGCAGTTTTTGGGGGACACAGCGTGTTAAGGGACAAGAGACCCAGTACTTC

abundance: many
v_gene: TRBV11-2
j_gene: TRBJ2-5
d_gene: TRBD1
CDR3aa: CASSWTGGQETQYF
CDR3nt: TGTGCCAGCAGTTGGACAGGGGGCCAAGAGACCCAGTACTTC

abundance: .
v_gene: TRBV25-1
j_gene: TRBJ2-5
d_gene: .
CDR3aa: CASSDIEGVETQYF
CDR3nt: TGTGCCAGCAGTGATATTGAGGGAGTGGAGACCCAGTACTTC

abundance: .
v_gene: TRBV12-3/TRBV12-4
j_gene: TRBJ1-6
d_gene: .
CDR3aa: CASSPRLYPNSPLHF
CDR3nt: TGTGCCAGCAGTCCCCGACTATATCCTAATTCACCCCTCCACTTT

abundance: .
v_gene: TRBV19
j_gene: TRBJ1-4
d_gene: .
CDR3aa: CASSISAILWRSEKLFF
CDR3nt: TGTGCCAGTAGTATCTCTGCCATCTTGTGGCGATCCGAAAAACTGTTTTTT

abundance: many
v_gene: TRBV11-2
j_gene: TRBJ1-4
d_gene: .
CDR3aa: CASSHSGIGAANEKLFF
CDR3nt: TGTGCCAGCAGCCATTCGGGGATTGGGGCGGCTAATGAAAAACTGTTTTTT

abundance: few
v_gene: TRBV6-6
j_gene: TRBJ2-7
d_gene: .
CDR3aa: CASSYGGSTYEQYF
CDR3nt: TGTGCCAGCAGTTACGGTGGGAGTACCTACGAGCAGTACTTC

abundance: few
v_gene: TRBV7-2
j_gene: TRBJ2-7
d_gene: TRBD1
CDR3aa: CASSVTGGQGEQYF
CDR3nt: TGTGCCAGCAGCGTAACAGGGGGCCAAGGCGAGCAGTACTTC

abundance: .
v_gene: TRBV2
j_gene: TRBJ1-1
d_gene: .
CDR3aa: CASISLGEAFF
CDR3nt: TGTGCCAGCATTAGTCTAGGTGAAGCTTTCTTT

abundance: .
v_gene: TRBV6-1
j_gene: TRBJ2-3
d_gene: TRBD1
CDR3aa: CASNLDRGNSDTQYF
CDR3nt: TGTGCCAGCAATCTGGACAGGGGTAACTCAGATACGCAGTATTTT

abundance: .
v_gene: TRBV7-9
j_gene: TRBJ2-3
d_gene: .
CDR3aa: CASRRLTDTQYF
CDR3nt: TGTGCCAGCAGGCGATTGACAGATACGCAGTATTTT

abundance: .
v_gene: TRBV2
j_gene: TRBJ2-3
d_gene: TRBD2
CDR3aa: CASNGLADGQYF
CDR3nt: TGTGCCAGCAACGGACTAGCGGACGGTCAGTATTTT

abundance: .
v_gene: TRBV3-1
j_gene: TRBJ2-3
d_gene: TRBD2
CDR3aa: CASTVAGDTDTQYF
CDR3nt: TGTGCCAGCACCGTAGCGGGAGACACAGATACGCAGTATTTT

abundance: many
v_gene: TRBV7-9
j_gene: TRBJ1-1
d_gene: TRBD1
CDR3aa: CASSLGGTGSADTEAFF
CDR3nt: TGTGCCAGCAGCTTGGGCGGGACAGGGTCGGCGGACACTGAAGCTTTCTTT

abundance: .
v_gene: TRBV4-1
j_gene: TRBJ2-2
d_gene: .
CDR3aa: CASSQDELGRAGELFF
CDR3nt: TGCGCCAGCAGCCAAGATGAACTGGGTAGGGCCGGGGAGCTGTTTTTT

abundance: .
v_gene: TRBV7-6
j_gene: TRBJ2-6
d_gene: .
CDR3aa: CASSSAGANVLTF
CDR3nt: TGTGCCAGCAGCTCAGCTGGGGCCAACGTCCTGACTTTC

abundance: once
v_gene: TRBV20-1
j_gene: TRBJ2-5
d_gene: TRBD1
CDR3aa: CSAGTGRQETQYF
CDR3nt: TGCAGTGCTGGGACAGGGAGGCAAGAGACCCAGTACTTC

abundance: many
v_gene: TRBV12-3/TRBV12-4
j_gene: TRBJ1-2
d_gene: .
CDR3aa: CASSLGETRGYTF
CDR3nt: TGTGCCAGCAGTTTAGGGGAGACTCGGGGCTACACCTTC

abundance: many
v_gene: TRBV12-3/TRBV12-4
j_gene: TRBJ2-1
d_gene: .
CDR3aa: CASRGNKEQYNEQFF
CDR3nt: TGTGCCAGCAGGGGGAACAAAGAGCAGTACAATGAGCAGTTCTTC

abundance: .
v_gene: TRBV4-3
j_gene: TRBJ2-7
d_gene: .
CDR3aa: CASSQNQATLSEQYF
CDR3nt: TGCGCCAGCAGCCAAAATCAAGCGACCCTATCCGAGCAGTACTTC

abundance: .
v_gene: TRBV6-5
j_gene: TRBJ2-5
d_gene: .
CDR3aa: CASSWGKETQYF
CDR3nt: TGTGCCAGTTCGTGGGGGAAAGAGACCCAGTACTTC

abundance: .
v_gene: TRBV12-3/TRBV12-4
j_gene: TRBJ2-2
d_gene: .
CDR3aa: CASSPGLNTGELFF
CDR3nt: TGTGCCAGCAGCCCTGGGCTCAATACCGGGGAGCTGTTTTTT

abundance: few
v_gene: TRBV7-2
j_gene: TRBJ1-2
d_gene: TRBD1
CDR3aa: CASSLEAAGGVGYTF
CDR3nt: TGTGCCAGCAGCTTAGAAGCGGCAGGGGGTGTTGGCTACACCTTC

abundance: .
v_gene: TRBV7-9
j_gene: TRBJ1-1
d_gene: .
CDR3aa: CASSLEAGWNSEAFF
CDR3nt: TGTGCCAGCAGCTTAGAGGCGGGGTGGAATAGTGAAGCTTTCTTT

abundance: .
v_gene: TRBV6-2/TRBV6-3
j_gene: TRBJ1-2
d_gene: .
CDR3aa: CASSYDRYGYTF
CDR3nt: TGTGCCAGCAGTTACGACAGATATGGCTACACCTTC

abundance: many
v_gene: TRBV7-8
j_gene: TRBJ2-1
d_gene: TRBD1
CDR3aa: CASSLRSSGTGGLNEQFF
CDR3nt: TGTGCCAGCAGCTTAAGGTCCTCCGGGACAGGGGGACTAAATGAGCAGTTCTTC

abundance: few
v_gene: TRBV7-2
j_gene: TRBJ2-7
d_gene: TRBD2
CDR3aa: CASSVDSGRPYEQYF
CDR3nt: TGTGCCAGCAGCGTCGATAGCGGGAGACCCTACGAGCAGTACTTC

abundance: .
v_gene: TRBV10-3
j_gene: TRBJ2-6
d_gene: TRBD1
CDR3aa: CAISISGTETVSGANVLTF
CDR3nt: TGTGCCATCAGTATCTCCGGGACAGAAACCGTTTCTGGGGCCAACGTCCTGACTTTC

abundance: few
v_gene: TRBV6-1
j_gene: TRBJ2-7
d_gene: TRBD2
CDR3aa: CAASLAGVGSYEQYF
CDR3nt: TGTGCCGCCTCTCTAGCGGGAGTGGGGTCCTACGAGCAGTACTTC

abundance: .
v_gene: TRBV7-8
j_gene: TRBJ1-1
d_gene: TRBD1
CDR3aa: CASSAGTAGNTEAFF
CDR3nt: TGTGCCAGCAGCGCGGGGACAGCAGGGAACACTGAAGCTTTCTTT

abundance: .
v_gene: TRBV10-3
j_gene: TRBJ2-3
d_gene: .
CDR3aa: CAISDDRQTDTQYF
CDR3nt: TGTGCCATCAGTGATGACAGACAGACAGATACGCAGTATTTT

abundance: many
v_gene: TRBV3-1
j_gene: TRBJ2-3
d_gene: .
CDR3aa: CASSHSGRNSTDTQYF
CDR3nt: TGTGCCAGCAGCCACTCGGGGCGGAATTCTACAGATACGCAGTATTTT

abundance: .
v_gene: TRBV12-3/TRBV12-4
j_gene: TRBJ2-7
d_gene: .
CDR3aa: CASSPTIIAGEQYF
CDR3nt: TGTGCCAGCAGCCCGACCATCATCGCCGGCGAGCAGTACTTC

abundance: few
v_gene: TRBV20-1
j_gene: TRBJ2-2
d_gene: .
CDR3aa: CSARTGSTGELFF
CDR3nt: TGCAGTGCAAGGACGGGAAGCACCGGGGAGCTGTTTTTT

abundance: many
v_gene: TRBV7-2
j_gene: TRBJ2-1
d_gene: TRBD2
CDR3aa: CASSLGLAGVNEQFF
CDR3nt: TGTGCCAGCAGCTTAGGACTAGCGGGAGTAAATGAGCAGTTCTTC

abundance: few
v_gene: TRBV19
j_gene: TRBJ2-5
d_gene: .
CDR3aa: CASSIVTGQETQYF
CDR3nt: TGTGCCAGTAGTATAGTAACCGGCCAAGAGACCCAGTACTTC

abundance: .
v_gene: TRBV12-3/TRBV12-4
j_gene: TRBJ1-4
d_gene: .
CDR3aa: CASSLAPGLDEKLFF
CDR3nt: TGTGCCAGCAGTTTAGCGCCGGGACTGGACGAAAAACTGTTTTTT

abundance: .
v_gene: TRBV24-1
j_gene: TRBJ2-5
d_gene: .
CDR3aa: CATSESWAETQYF
CDR3nt: TGTGCCACCAGTGAGAGTTGGGCCGAAACCCAGTACTTC

abundance: .
v_gene: TRBV7-2
j_gene: TRBJ2-5
d_gene: .
CDR3aa: CASSLVRGIGETQYF
CDR3nt: TGTGCCAGCAGCTTAGTTAGGGGCATCGGCGAGACCCAGTACTTC

abundance: few
v_gene: TRBV20-1
j_gene: TRBJ2-7
d_gene: TRBD2
CDR3aa: CSARGGLAGSYEQYF
CDR3nt: TGCAGTGCTAGAGGAGGACTAGCGGGTTCCTACGAGCAGTACTTC

abundance: .
v_gene: TRBV6-4
j_gene: TRBJ2-6
d_gene: .
CDR3aa: CASSDISGANVLTF
CDR3nt: TGTGCCAGCAGTGACATTTCTGGGGCCAACGTCCTGACTTTC

abundance: many
v_gene: TRBV7-2
j_gene: TRBJ1-6
d_gene: TRBD1
CDR3aa: CASSLLGTENSPLHF
CDR3nt: TGTGCCAGCAGCTTATTAGGGACAGAGAATTCACCCCTCCACTTT

abundance: .
v_gene: TRBV6-5
j_gene: TRBJ1-2
d_gene: .
CDR3aa: CASSYPRGYGYTF
CDR3nt: TGTGCCAGCAGTTACCCCCGGGGCTATGGCTACACCTTC

abundance: .
v_gene: TRBV4-3
j_gene: TRBJ2-1
d_gene: TRBD2
CDR3aa: CASSQVLAGFSEQFF
CDR3nt: TGCGCCAGCAGCCAAGTACTAGCGGGATTCAGTGAGCAGTTCTTC

abundance: few
v_gene: TRBV20-1
j_gene: TRBJ2-7
d_gene: .
CDR3aa: CSAPSGSGEQYF
CDR3nt: TGCAGTGCCCCAAGTGGGTCCGGCGAGCAGTACTTC